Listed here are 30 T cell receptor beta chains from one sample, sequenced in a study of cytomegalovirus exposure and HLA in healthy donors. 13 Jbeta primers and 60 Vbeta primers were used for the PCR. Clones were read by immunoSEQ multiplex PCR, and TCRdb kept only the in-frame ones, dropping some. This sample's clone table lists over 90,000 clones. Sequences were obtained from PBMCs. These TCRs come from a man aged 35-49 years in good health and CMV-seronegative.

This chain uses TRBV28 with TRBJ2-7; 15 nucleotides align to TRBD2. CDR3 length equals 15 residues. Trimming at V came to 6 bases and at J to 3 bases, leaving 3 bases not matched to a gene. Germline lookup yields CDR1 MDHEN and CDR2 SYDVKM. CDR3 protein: CASRGTSGRNYEQYF. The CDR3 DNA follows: TGTGCCAGCAGAGGGACTAGCGGGAGGAACTACGAGCAGTACTTC.

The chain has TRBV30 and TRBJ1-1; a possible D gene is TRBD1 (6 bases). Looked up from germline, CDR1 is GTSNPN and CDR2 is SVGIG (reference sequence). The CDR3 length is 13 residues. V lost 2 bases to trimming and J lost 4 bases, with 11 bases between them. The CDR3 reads CAWSPQGGTEAFF. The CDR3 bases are TGTGCCTGGAGTCCGCAAGGGGGCACTGAAGCTTTCTTT. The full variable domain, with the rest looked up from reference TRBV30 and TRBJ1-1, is SQTIHQWPATLVQPVGSPLSLECTVEGTSNPNLYWYRQAAGRGLQLLFYSVGIGQISSEVPQNLSASRPQDRQFILSSKKLLLSDSGFYLCAWSPQGGTEAFFGQGTRLTVV.

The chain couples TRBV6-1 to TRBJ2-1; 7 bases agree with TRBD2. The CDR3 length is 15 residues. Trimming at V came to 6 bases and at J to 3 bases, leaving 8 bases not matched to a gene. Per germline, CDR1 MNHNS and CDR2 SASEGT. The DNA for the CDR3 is TGTGCCAGCAGGCGGTCCACTAGCGACTACAATGAGCAGTTCTTC. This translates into CASRRSTSDYNEQFF.

CDR3 sequence (DNA): TGTGCCAGCAGCTTTAAGGGATTAGCGGCAGATACGCAGTATTTT. As protein: CASSFKGLAADTQYF. The chain employs TRBV11-2 and TRBJ2-3; weak D call: TRBD2 (6 bases). Germline V CDR1 and CDR2: SGHAT, FQNNGV. This CDR3 has 15 residues. Trimming removed 3 bases from V and 4 bases from J, with 14 bases in between.

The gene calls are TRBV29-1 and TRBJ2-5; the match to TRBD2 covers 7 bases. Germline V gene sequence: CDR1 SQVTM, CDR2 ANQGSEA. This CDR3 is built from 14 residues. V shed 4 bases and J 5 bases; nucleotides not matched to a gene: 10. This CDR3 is CSVGASGGIETQYF. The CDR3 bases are TGCAGCGTTGGGGCTAGCGGCGGGATTGAGACCCAGTACTTC.

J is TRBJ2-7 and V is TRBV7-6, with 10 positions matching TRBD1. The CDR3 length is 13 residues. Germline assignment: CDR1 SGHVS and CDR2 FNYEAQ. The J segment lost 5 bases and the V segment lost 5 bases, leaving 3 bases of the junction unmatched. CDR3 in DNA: TGTGCCAGCAGCAGGGACAGGGGACACGAGCAGTACTTC. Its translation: CASSRDRGHEQYF. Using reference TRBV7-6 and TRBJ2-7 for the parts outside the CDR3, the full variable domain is GAGVSQSPRYKVTKRGQDVALRCDPISGHVSLYWYRQALGQGPEFLTYFNYEAQQDKSGLPNDRFSAERPEGSISTLTIQRTEQRDSAMYRCASSRDRGHEQYFGPGTRLTVT.

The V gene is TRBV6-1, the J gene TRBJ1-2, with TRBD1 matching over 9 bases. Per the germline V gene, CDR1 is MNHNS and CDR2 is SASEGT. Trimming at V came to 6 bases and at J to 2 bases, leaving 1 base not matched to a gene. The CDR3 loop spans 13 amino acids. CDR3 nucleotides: TGTGCCAGCAGAGGACAGGGGAACTATGGCTACACCTTC. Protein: CASRGQGNYGYTF.

CDR3: CASSLDDRVSEQYF. The CDR3 DNA is TGTGCCAGCAGCTTAGATGACAGGGTCTCCGAGCAGTACTTC. The chain combines TRBV7-8 with TRBJ2-7; 7 bases agree with TRBD1. The CDR3 totals 14 residues. V lost 1 base and J lost 6; bases outside the gene matches: 6. CDR1 and CDR2 (germline): SGHVS, FQNEAQ.

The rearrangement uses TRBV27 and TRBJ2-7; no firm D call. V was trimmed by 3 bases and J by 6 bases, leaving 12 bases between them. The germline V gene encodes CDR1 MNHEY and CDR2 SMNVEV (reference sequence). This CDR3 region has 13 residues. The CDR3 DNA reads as TGTGCCAGCAGTTTTTCGCAGTTTGCCGAGCAGTACTTC. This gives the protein CASSFSQFAEQYF.

The CDR3 DNA is TGTGCCAGCAGCTTAATGGGGGGGGTAGTAGAAGCTTTCTTT. Translation gives CASSLMGGVVEAFF. The chain employs TRBV7-2 and TRBJ1-1; D might be TRBD1 (5 bases). The length of the CDR3 is 14 residues. V lost 2 bases, J lost 8 bases, and 15 bases lay in between. Germline CDR1 and CDR2: SGHTA and FQGNSA. Full variable domain (missing parts from reference TRBV7-2 and TRBJ1-1): GAGVSQSPSNKVTEKGKDVELRCDPISGHTALYWYRQSLGQGLEFLIYFQGNSAPDKSGLPSDRFSAERTGGSVSTLTIQRTQQEDSAVYLCASSLMGGVVEAFFGQGTRLTVV.

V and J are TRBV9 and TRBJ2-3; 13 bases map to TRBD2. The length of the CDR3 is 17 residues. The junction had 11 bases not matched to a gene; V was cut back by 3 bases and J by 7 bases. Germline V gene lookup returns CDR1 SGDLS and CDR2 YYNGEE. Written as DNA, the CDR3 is TGTGCCAGCAGCGAAGCCACTAGCGGGGGGGCCCTTCATACGCAGTATTTT. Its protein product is CASSEATSGGALHTQYF.

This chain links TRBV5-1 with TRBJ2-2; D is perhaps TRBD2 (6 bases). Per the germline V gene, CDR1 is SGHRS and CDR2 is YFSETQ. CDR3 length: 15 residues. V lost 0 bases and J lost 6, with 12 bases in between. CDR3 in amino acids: CASSLVPPGAGELFF. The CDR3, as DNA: TGCGCCAGCAGCTTGGTACCCCCGGGAGCCGGGGAGCTGTTTTTT.

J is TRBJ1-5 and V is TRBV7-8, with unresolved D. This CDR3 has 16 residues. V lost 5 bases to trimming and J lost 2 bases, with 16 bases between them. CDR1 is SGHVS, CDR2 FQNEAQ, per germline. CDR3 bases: TGTGCCAGCAGCCGAGGGCCCCCGGAGGGCAATCAGCCCCAGCATTTT. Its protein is CASSRGPPEGNQPQHF.

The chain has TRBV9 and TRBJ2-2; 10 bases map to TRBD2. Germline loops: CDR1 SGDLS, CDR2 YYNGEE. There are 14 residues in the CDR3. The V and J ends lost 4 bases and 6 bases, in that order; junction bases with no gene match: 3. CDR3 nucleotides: TGTGCCAGCAGCACTAGCGGGGTCGCCGGGGAGCTGTTTTTT. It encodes CASSTSGVAGELFF.

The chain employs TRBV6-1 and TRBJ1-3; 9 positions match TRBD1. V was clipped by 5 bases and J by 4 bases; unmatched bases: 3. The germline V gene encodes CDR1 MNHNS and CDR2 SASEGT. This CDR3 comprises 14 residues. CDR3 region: CASSRDREGNTIYF. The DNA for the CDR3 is TGTGCCAGCAGTAGGGACAGGGAAGGAAACACCATATATTTT.

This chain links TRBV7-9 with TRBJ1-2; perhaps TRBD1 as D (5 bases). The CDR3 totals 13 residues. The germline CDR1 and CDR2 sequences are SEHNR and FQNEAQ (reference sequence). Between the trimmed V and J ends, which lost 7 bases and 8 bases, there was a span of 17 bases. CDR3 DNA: TGTGCCAGCACTACGGCAGGGTCTAGGGGCTACACCTTC. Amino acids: CASTTAGSRGYTF.

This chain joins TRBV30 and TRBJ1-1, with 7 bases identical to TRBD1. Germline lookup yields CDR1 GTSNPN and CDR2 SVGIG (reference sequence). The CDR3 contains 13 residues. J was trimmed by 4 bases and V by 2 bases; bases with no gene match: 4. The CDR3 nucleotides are TGTGCCTGGAGTAGTTCAGGGGGCACTGAAGCTTTCTTT. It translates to CAWSSSGGTEAFF.

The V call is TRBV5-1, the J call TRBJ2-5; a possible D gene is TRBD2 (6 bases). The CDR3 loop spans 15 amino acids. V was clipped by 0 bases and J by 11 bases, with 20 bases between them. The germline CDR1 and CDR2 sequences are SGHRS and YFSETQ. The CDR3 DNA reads TGCGCCAGCAGCTTGGCCCGGGGGACGGTACGAGAGCAGTACTTC. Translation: CASSLARGTVREQYF.

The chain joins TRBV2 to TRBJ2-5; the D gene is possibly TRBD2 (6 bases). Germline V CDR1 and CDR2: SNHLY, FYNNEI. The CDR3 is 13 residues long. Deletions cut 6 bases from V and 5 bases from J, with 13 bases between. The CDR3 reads CASSRDFEETQYF. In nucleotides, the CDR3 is TGTGCCAGCAGCAGGGACTTCGAGGAGACCCAGTACTTC.

CDR3 residues: CSVQKTEGNSPLHF. The CDR3 DNA sequence: TGCAGCGTTCAAAAAACGGAGGGGAATTCACCCCTCCACTTT. The rearrangement joins TRBV29-1 to TRBJ1-6, with D perhaps matching TRBD1 (5 bases). Trimming cost V 5 bases and J 7 bases, with 15 bases left between them. CDR3 length: 14 residues. Per the germline V gene, CDR1 is SQVTM and CDR2 is ANQGSEA.

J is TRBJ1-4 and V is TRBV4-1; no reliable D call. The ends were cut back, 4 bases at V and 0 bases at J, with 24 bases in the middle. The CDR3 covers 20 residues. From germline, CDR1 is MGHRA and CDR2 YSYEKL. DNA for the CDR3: TGCGCCAGCAGCCGACTACACCCAGCGGGATCTACCACAACTAATGAAAAACTGTTTTTT. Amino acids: CASSRLHPAGSTTTNEKLFF.

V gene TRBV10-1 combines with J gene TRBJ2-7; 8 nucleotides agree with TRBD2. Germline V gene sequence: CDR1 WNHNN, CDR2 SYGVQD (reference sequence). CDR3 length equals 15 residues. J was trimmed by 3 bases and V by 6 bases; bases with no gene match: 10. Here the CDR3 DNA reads TGCGCCAGCAGGGCGAGCGGGAGACGGCTCTACGAGCAGTACTTC. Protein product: CASRASGRRLYEQYF.

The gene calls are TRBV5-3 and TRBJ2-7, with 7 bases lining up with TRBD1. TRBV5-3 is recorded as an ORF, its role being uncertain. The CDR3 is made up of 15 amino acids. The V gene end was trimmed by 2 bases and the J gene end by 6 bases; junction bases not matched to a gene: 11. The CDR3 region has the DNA TGTGCCAGAAGCTTAGGACCACAGGGGTTAGGCGAGCAGTACTTC. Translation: CARSLGPQGLGEQYF.

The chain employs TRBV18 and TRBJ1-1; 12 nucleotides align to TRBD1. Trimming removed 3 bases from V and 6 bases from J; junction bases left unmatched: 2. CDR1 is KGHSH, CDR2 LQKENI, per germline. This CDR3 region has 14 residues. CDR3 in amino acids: CASSPGQGAAEAFF. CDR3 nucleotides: TGTGCCAGCTCACCGGGACAGGGGGCGGCTGAAGCTTTCTTT. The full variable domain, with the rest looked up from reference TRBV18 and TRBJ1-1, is NAGVMQNPRHLVRRRGQEARLRCSPMKGHSHVYWYRQLPEEGLKFMVYLQKENIIDESGMPKERFSAEFPKEGPSILRIQQVVRGDSAAYFCASSPGQGAAEAFFGQGTRLTVV.

This chain's CDR3 is CASSNDRGISYEQYF. The CDR3 DNA reads TGTGCCAGCAGCAATGACAGGGGGATCTCCTACGAGCAGTACTTC. This chain links TRBV7-2 with TRBJ2-7, with 9 nucleotides matching TRBD1. Germline-derived CDR1 and CDR2 are SGHTA and FQGNSA. V gave up 5 bases and J gave up 0 bases; unmatched junction bases: 5. The length of the CDR3 is 15 residues.

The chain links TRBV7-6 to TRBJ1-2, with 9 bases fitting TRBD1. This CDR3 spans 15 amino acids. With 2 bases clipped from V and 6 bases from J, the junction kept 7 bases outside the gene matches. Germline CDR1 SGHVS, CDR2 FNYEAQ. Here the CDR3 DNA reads TGTGCCAGCAGCTTAAGGGAACAGGGGGCGCATGGCTACACCTTC. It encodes CASSLREQGAHGYTF.

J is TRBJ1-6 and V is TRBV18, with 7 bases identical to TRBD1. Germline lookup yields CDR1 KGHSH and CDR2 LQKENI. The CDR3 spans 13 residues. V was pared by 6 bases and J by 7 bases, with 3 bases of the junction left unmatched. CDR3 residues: CASSTGINSPLHF. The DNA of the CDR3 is TGTGCCAGCTCGACAGGGATCAATTCACCCCTCCACTTT.

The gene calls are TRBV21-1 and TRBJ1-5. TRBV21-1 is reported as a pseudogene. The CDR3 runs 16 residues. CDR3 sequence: CAGQLQIRRRNQPQHF. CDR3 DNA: TGTGCCGGCCAGCTTCAAATACGTCGGAGGAATCAGCCCCAGCATTTT.

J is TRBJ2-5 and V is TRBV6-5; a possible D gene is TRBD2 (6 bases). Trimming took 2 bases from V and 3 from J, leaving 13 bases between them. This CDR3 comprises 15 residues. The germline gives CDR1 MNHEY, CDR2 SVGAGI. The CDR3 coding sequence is TGTGCCAGCAGTTACCGAGGCGGCGGGGAAGAGACCCAGTACTTC. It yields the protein CASSYRGGGEETQYF.

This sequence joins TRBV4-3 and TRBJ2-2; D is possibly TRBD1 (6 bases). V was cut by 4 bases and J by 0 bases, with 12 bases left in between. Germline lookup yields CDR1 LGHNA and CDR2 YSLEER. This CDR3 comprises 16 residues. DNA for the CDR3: TGCGCCAGCAGCCTTTGGCAGGGGACGAACACCGGGGAGCTGTTTTTT. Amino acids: CASSLWQGTNTGELFF.